The 12 T cell receptor beta chains below come from one sample, sequenced in a study of blood T cell repertoires in COVID-19. Sequencing used immunoSEQ multiplex PCR; TCRdb keeps in-frame clones, though not all of them. The table has 85,000 to 120,000 clones, about 64% seen once. The sequenced sample was peripheral blood. Receptors originate from a human donor with acute or convalescent COVID-19. The donor label of this sample is uncertain.

This chain links TRBV10-3 with TRBJ2-5; 9 bases are shared with TRBD2. The CDR3 sequence is 14 residues long. The germline gives CDR1 ENHRY, CDR2 SYGVKD. V trimming: 0 bases; J trimming: 4 bases; junction bases outside the gene matches: 0. The CDR3 DNA sequence: TGTGCCATCAGTGAGTCGACTAGCGGAGAGACCCAGTACTTC. It is translated as CAISESTSGETQYF.

The rearrangement joins TRBV4-1 to TRBJ1-1; D is uncertain. This CDR3 region has 18 residues. V was clipped by 3 bases and J by 7 bases, with 27 bases between them. Looked up from germline, CDR1 is MGHRA and CDR2 is YSYEKL. The CDR3 bases are TGCGCCAGCAGCCACTCCCCCCCACGCGGGTCGACAAGGCGTGAAGCTTTCTTT. Protein sequence: CASSHSPPRGSTRREAFF.

There are a few counts of this clone. The V gene is TRBV7-9, the J gene TRBJ1-2, with 8 bases identical to TRBD1. The V and J ends lost 6 bases and 5 bases, in that order; junction bases with no gene match: 11. There are 15 residues in the CDR3. Germline loops: CDR1 SEHNR, CDR2 FQNEAQ (reference sequence). CDR3 protein: CASSPRTGFQYGYTF. CDR3 sequence (DNA): TGTGCCAGCAGTCCCAGGACAGGGTTTCAATATGGCTACACCTTC.

The chain carries TRBV5-1 and TRBJ1-4; D unresolved. CDR3 length: 14 amino acids. Germline-derived CDR1 and CDR2 are SGHRS and YFSETQ. V was shortened by 6 bases and J by 3 bases, with 12 bases between the two germline ends. CDR3 amino acids: CASTYGDPNEKLFF. CDR3 bases: TGCGCCAGCACCTACGGAGATCCTAATGAAAAACTGTTTTTT. The full variable domain, in which reference TRBV5-1 and TRBJ1-4 provide the parts outside the CDR3, is KAGVTQTPRYLIKTRGQQVTLSCSPISGHRSVSWYQQTPGQGLQFLFEYFSETQRNKGNFPGRFSGRQFSNSRSEMNVSTLELGDSALYLCASTYGDPNEKLFFGSGTQLSVL.

The V gene is TRBV12-3 or TRBV12-4, the J gene TRBJ2-5; D unclear. V dropped 5 bases and J dropped 1 base, with 5 bases sitting between them. The CDR3 is 12 amino acids. The CDR3 DNA reads as TGTGCCAGCAGTCCCAGCCAAGAGACCCAGTACTTC. Translated, it gives CASSPSQETQYF.

This clone was picked up a small number of times. The chain has TRBV5-5 and TRBJ2-6; D is perhaps TRBD1 (5 bases). CDR1 and CDR2 from the germline V gene are SGHKS and YYEKEE (reference sequence). Trimming removed 3 bases at V and 4 bases at J, with 14 bases between. The CDR3 runs 16 residues. In DNA form, the CDR3 reads TGTGCCAGCAGCTCATCTACAGGAGCCGGGGCCAACGTCCTGACTTTC. Protein sequence: CASSSSTGAGANVLTF.

This chain joins TRBV4-1 and TRBJ1-1, with D perhaps TRBD1 (6 bases). Germline V lookup: CDR1 MGHRA, CDR2 YSYEKL. The CDR3 is made up of 15 amino acids. Trimming removed 1 base at V and 1 base at J, with 10 bases between. The CDR3 here is CASSQGQGRNTEAFF. The CDR3 DNA is TGCGCCAGCAGCCAAGGTCAGGGGAGGAACACTGAAGCTTTCTTT.

This clone occurred many times. The rearrangement joins TRBV6-1 to TRBJ2-2; 7 nucleotides line up with TRBD2. The CDR3 length is 17 residues. V trimming: 2 bases; J trimming: 3 bases; junction bases outside the gene matches: 9. Germline-derived CDR1 and CDR2 are MNHNS and SASEGT. This CDR3 is CASSEFGGTQDTGELFF. CDR3 in DNA: TGTGCCAGCAGTGAATTCGGGGGGACCCAGGACACCGGGGAGCTGTTTTTT.

This chain joins TRBV5-1 and TRBJ1-6, with unresolved D. Germline-derived CDR1 and CDR2 are SGHRS and YFSETQ. V dropped 6 bases and J dropped 6 bases, with 10 bases sitting between them. CDR3 length equals 13 residues. CDR3 loop: CASTGEGNSPLHF. CDR3 sequence (DNA): TGCGCCAGCACCGGGGAGGGTAATTCACCCCTCCACTTT.

CDR3 sequence reads: CASSQDHGTGYF. The DNA of the CDR3 is TGTGCCAGCAGCCAAGATCACGGGACAGGATATTTT. This chain connects TRBV3-1 (or the pseudogene TRBV3-2) to TRBJ1-3; 8 nucleotides line up with TRBD1. Germline assignment: CDR1 LGHDT and CDR2 YNNKEL (reference sequence). After removal of 0 bases from V and 15 bases from J, the junction contained 4 bases not matched to a gene. This CDR3 comprises 12 residues.

This clone has more than one count but fewer than ten. V gene TRBV7-2 combines with J gene TRBJ2-3; D is possibly TRBD2 (5 bases). V was shortened by 5 bases and J by 3 bases, with 12 bases between the two germline ends. This CDR3 region has 14 residues. CDR1 and CDR2 (germline): SGHTA, FQGNSA. The CDR3, as DNA: TGTGCCAGCAGCGGCGGGTCCGTAACAGATACGCAGTATTTT. Protein product: CASSGGSVTDTQYF.

This clone has just a few counts. V is TRBV9 and J is TRBJ1-1; D uncertain. Germline V gene lookup returns CDR1 SGDLS and CDR2 YYNGEE. Trimming cost V 0 bases and J 4 bases, with 16 bases left between them. The CDR3 contains 16 residues. The DNA for the CDR3 is TGTGCCAGCAGCGTAGGGGCGGGGTTTGGTACCACTGAAGCTTTCTTT. Amino acids: CASSVGAGFGTTEAFF.